Listed below are T cell receptor beta chains from one sample, sequenced in a study of PD-1 blockade in classical Hodgkin lymphoma. Data came from immunoSEQ multiplex PCR; TCRdb stores just in-frame clones and leaves some out. Of about 13,000 clones in the sample, more than 75% were seen once. The starting material was peripheral blood mononuclear cells (PBMCs), obtained at baseline. These receptors originate from a human donor with classical Hodgkin lymphoma. CDR3s include the opening cysteine and the closing phenylalanine or tryptophan. A D gene is named only where the DNA matches it firmly. Not every row has a clone size; where given, it reads once, few, many or a size class.

clone_size	v_call	d_call	j_call	cdr3_nt	cdr3_aa
NA	TRBV5-1	TRBD1	TRBJ1-2	TGCGCCAGCAGCTCCCAGGGGGACTATGGCTACACCTTC	CASSSQGDYGYTF
once	TRBV19	NA	TRBJ1-2	TGTGCCAGTAGTACCTCTCAGTTAAACTATGGCTACACCTTC	CASSTSQLNYGYTF
NA	TRBV19	NA	TRBJ2-2	TGTGCCAGTACTCCCCTATCGTTACCAGGGGAGCTGTTTTTT	CASTPLSLPGELFF
NA	TRBV29-1	NA	TRBJ2-2	TGCAGCGCAGGGACGGCCAACACCGGGGAGCTGTTTTTT	CSAGTANTGELFF
NA	TRBV21-1	NA	TRBJ1-1	TGTGCCAGCACCCGAGACGGGACAGAGAACACTGAAGCTTTCTTT	CASTRDGTENTEAFF
NA	TRBV11-2	NA	TRBJ2-5	TGTGCCAGCAGCTTAGCGGGCGGAGTGTACCAAGAGACCCAGTACTTC	CASSLAGGVYQETQYF
NA	TRBV19	NA	TRBJ1-2	TGTGCCAGTATGCGGGGGGAGGACTATGGCTACACCTTC	CASMRGEDYGYTF
NA	TRBV4-3	NA	TRBJ2-1	TGCGCCAGCAGCCAAGATACAGGTAATCTATTGAATGAGCAGTTCTTC	CASSQDTGNLLNEQFF
NA	TRBV5-1	NA	TRBJ2-3	TGCGCCAGCAGCCGAGGGGGTAGCACAGATACGCAGTATTTT	CASSRGGSTDTQYF
NA	TRBV7-9	NA	TRBJ2-7	TGTGCCAGCAGCACCTTCAGCTACGAGCAGTACTTC	CASSTFSYEQYF
NA	TRBV5-5	NA	TRBJ2-7	TGTGCCAGCAGCATACAGGGTTACGAGCAGTACTTC	CASSIQGYEQYF
NA	TRBV13	TRBD2	TRBJ2-5	TGTGCCAGCAGCTTCCTTCTGAGACGGGGGGGCGCAGGGACCCAGTACTTC	CASSFLLRRGGAGTQYF
NA	TRBV7-6	TRBD2	TRBJ2-1	TGTGCCAGCAGCCACCCCCTAACTAGCGGGAGACTCAATGAGCAGTTCTTC	CASSHPLTSGRLNEQFF
NA	TRBV2	TRBD1	TRBJ2-5	TGTGCCAGATCCTCAGGGGGACAGGGTACGGAGACCCAGTACTTC	CARSSGGQGTETQYF
NA	TRBV5-1	TRBD1	TRBJ2-3	TGCGCCAGCAGCTTGGAGGGACAGAGCACAGATACGCAGTATTTT	CASSLEGQSTDTQYF
once	TRBV11-3	NA	TRBJ2-7	TGTGCCAGTAGCTTGAGCAGCTCCTACGAGCAGTACTTC	CASSLSSSYEQYF
NA	TRBV27	NA	TRBJ1-2	TGTGCCAGCAGCTTCACGACCTGGGATGGCTACACCTTC	CASSFTTWDGYTF
NA	TRBV6-1	NA	TRBJ1-1	TGTGCCAGCAGTGAAAGGCGGGAGGGAATAGAAGCTTTCTTT	CASSERREGIEAFF
NA	TRBV14	NA	TRBJ2-3	TGTGCCAGCAGCCAAGAGACAGGTCCTCGGACAGATACGCAGTATTTT	CASSQETGPRTDTQYF
NA	TRBV18	NA	TRBJ1-6	TGTGCCAGCTCACCACCGGGACGGGCGGATTCACCCCTCCACTTT	CASSPPGRADSPLHF
NA	TRBV28	NA	TRBJ2-5	TGTGCCAGCGGCCCCGAGATTACGGCGCAGTACTTC	CASGPEITAQYF
NA	TRBV5-1	NA	TRBJ2-3	TGCGCCAGCAGCTTGGCAGGGAGCGCTAGCACAGATACGCAGTATTTT	CASSLAGSASTDTQYF
medium-sized	TRBV28	NA	TRBJ2-7	TGTGCCAGCAGTTCCCAGTATGGGGTAACCGTGTCCTACGAGCAGTACTTC	CASSSQYGVTVSYEQYF
NA	TRBV19	NA	TRBJ2-7	TGTGCCAGTAGTCAGCGGGCGGGTACCTACGAGCAGTACTTC	CASSQRAGTYEQYF
NA	TRBV5-6	NA	TRBJ1-1	TGTGCCAGCAGCAGGTGGAACACTGAAGCTTTCTTT	CASSRWNTEAFF
NA	TRBV7-2	NA	TRBJ1-6	TGTGCCAGCGACCTCACAGGGACTGGTTTGGCCCTCCACTTT	CASDLTGTGLALHF
once	TRBV30	NA	TRBJ1-1	TGTGCCTGGAGTGTACTGGGGGGCACTGAAGCTTTCTTT	CAWSVLGGTEAFF
few	TRBV2	NA	TRBJ2-5	TGTGCCAGCTCGGGAGAGGAGACCCAGTACTTC	CASSGEETQYF
NA	TRBV28	NA	TRBJ2-3	TGTGCCAGCAGTTTGTCCAGGGAGCGGTATTTT	CASSLSRERYF
NA	TRBV15	NA	TRBJ1-6	TGTGCCACCACTCCGACCCGTAATTCACCCCTCCACTTT	CATTPTRNSPLHF
NA	TRBV5-1	NA	TRBJ2-3	TGCGCCAGCAGCTCTAGTTATGCGGATACGCAGTATTTT	CASSSSYADTQYF
NA	TRBV13	TRBD2	TRBJ2-2	TGTGCCAGCAGCTTGCGTTGGTCCGGGACTAGCGGGGAGGACACCGGGGAGCTGTTTTTT	CASSLRWSGTSGEDTGELFF
NA	TRBV2	NA	TRBJ1-4	TGTGCCAGCAGTCACTGGGAAAAACTGTTTTTT	CASSHWEKLFF
few	TRBV27	NA	TRBJ1-4	TGTGCCAGCAGTCGAGGGGGTCTTTCTGAAAAACTGTTTTTT	CASSRGGLSEKLFF
NA	TRBV6-1	TRBD1	TRBJ1-6	TGTGCCAGCAAGGGAAGGACAGGTCGATCACCCCTCCACTTT	CASKGRTGRSPLHF
NA	TRBV5-4	NA	TRBJ1-1	TGTGCCAGCAGCTTGACGAGCGGACAGACTGAAGCTTTCTTT	CASSLTSGQTEAFF
NA	TRBV4-1	NA	TRBJ2-3	TGCGCCAGCAGCTCCCCTAGCTCAGATACGCAGTATTTT	CASSSPSSDTQYF
NA	TRBV6-1	NA	TRBJ2-1	TGTGCCAGCAGTGAGCAACCCCAGGACTCTGAGCAGTTCTTC	CASSEQPQDSEQFF
NA	TRBV9	TRBD1	TRBJ2-5	TGTGCCAGCAGCCAATCTTCACAGGGGGCAGAGACCCAGTACTTC	CASSQSSQGAETQYF
few	TRBV19	NA	TRBJ2-2	TGTGCCAGTGCTGACAGTAACACCGGGGAGCTGTTTTTT	CASADSNTGELFF
NA	TRBV2	TRBD1	TRBJ2-7	TGTGCCAGCAGTGATTTTGAGACAGGGGGTATCCTGGGGCAGTACTTC	CASSDFETGGILGQYF
NA	TRBV4-2	TRBD2	TRBJ2-7	TGTGCCAGCAGCCAAGTTGGACTAGCGGGAGGGCCCCACGAGCAGTACTTC	CASSQVGLAGGPHEQYF
NA	TRBV5-5	NA	TRBJ1-5	TGTGCCAGCAGCCTAGACAGCGGCAATCAGCCCCAGCATTTT	CASSLDSGNQPQHF
NA	TRBV19	TRBD1	TRBJ2-3	TGTGCCAGTAAAGACAGGGTCAGCACAGATACGCAGTATTTT	CASKDRVSTDTQYF
NA	TRBV19	NA	TRBJ2-7	TGTGCCAGAGGGGGGCGCGGGCGGTTTGTGAACGAGCAGTACTTC	CARGGRGRFVNEQYF